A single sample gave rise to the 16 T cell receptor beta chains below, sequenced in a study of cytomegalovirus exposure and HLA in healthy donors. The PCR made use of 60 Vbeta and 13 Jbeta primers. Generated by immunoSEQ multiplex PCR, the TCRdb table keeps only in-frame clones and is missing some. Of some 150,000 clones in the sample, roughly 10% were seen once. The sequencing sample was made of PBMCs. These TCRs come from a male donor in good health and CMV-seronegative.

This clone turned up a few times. The CDR3 nucleotides read TGTGCCAGCAGGGGGACAGTCCAGGGTACGCAGTATTTT. It codes for CASRGTVQGTQYF. The chain uses TRBV7-2 and TRBJ2-3, with 7 bases aligning to TRBD1. This CDR3 contains 13 residues. Germline values: CDR1 SGHTA, CDR2 FQGNSA. Trimming removed 6 bases from V and 8 bases from J; junction bases left unmatched: 8.

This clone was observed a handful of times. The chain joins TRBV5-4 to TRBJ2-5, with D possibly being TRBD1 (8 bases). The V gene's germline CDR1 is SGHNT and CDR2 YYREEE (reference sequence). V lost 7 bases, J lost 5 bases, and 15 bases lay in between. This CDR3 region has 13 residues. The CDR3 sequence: CASGNRGGETQYF. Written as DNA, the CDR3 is TGTGCCAGCGGAAACAGGGGGGGGGAGACCCAGTACTTC.

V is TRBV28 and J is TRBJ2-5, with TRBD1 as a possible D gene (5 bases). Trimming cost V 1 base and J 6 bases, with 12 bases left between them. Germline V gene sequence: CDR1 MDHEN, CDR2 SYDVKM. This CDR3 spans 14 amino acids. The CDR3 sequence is CASSLSPGQQTQYF. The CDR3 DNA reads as TGTGCCAGCAGTTTATCCCCAGGGCAGCAGACCCAGTACTTC.

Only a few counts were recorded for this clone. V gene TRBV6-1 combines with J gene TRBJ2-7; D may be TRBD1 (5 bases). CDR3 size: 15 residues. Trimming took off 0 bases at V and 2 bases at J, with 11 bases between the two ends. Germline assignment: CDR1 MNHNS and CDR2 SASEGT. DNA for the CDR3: TGTGCCAGCAGTGAAGCGCTTGGGGCGCCCTACGAGCAGTACTTC. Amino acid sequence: CASSEALGAPYEQYF.

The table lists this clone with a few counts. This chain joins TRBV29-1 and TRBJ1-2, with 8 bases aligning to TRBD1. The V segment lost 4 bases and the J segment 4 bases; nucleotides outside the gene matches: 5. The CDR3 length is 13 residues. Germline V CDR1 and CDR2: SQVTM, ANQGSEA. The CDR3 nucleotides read TGCAGCGTTGGGTCTGACAGGGGCTATGGCTACACCTTC. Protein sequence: CSVGSDRGYGYTF.

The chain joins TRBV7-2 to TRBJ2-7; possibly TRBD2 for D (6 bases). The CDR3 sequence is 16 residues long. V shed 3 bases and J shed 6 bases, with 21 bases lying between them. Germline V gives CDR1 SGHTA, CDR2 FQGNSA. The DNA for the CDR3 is TGTGCCAGCAGCTTTATTCCGGGGGTTTCAGGGAGCGAGCAGTACTTC. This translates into CASSFIPGVSGSEQYF.

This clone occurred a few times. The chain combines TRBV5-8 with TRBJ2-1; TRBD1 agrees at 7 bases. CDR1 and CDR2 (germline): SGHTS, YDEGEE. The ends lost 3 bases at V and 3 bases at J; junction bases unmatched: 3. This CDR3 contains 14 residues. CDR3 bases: TGTGCCAGCAGCTCCGGGACAGTCTACAATGAGCAGTTCTTC. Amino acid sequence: CASSSGTVYNEQFF.

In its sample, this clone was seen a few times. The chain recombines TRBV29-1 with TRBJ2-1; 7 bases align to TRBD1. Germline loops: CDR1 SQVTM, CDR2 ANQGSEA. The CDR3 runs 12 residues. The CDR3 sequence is CRAGTDYNEQFF. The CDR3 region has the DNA TGCAGGGCCGGGACAGACTACAATGAGCAGTTCTTC.

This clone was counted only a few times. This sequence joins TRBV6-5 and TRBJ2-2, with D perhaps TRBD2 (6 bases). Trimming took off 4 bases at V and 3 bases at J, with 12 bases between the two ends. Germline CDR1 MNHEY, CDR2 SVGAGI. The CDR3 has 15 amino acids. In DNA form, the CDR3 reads TGTGCCAGCAGTTGGTGGGTAGCGGACACCGGGGAGCTGTTTTTT. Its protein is CASSWWVADTGELFF.

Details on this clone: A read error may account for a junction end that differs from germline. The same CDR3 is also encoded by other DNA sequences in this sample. CDR3 amino acids: CASSQGSVNTEAFF. As DNA, the CDR3 is TGTGCCAGTAGCCAAGGAAGCGTGAACACTGAGGCTTTCTTT. This chain links TRBV19 with TRBJ1-1; D call uncertain. Germline loops: CDR1 LNHDA, CDR2 SQIVND (reference sequence). The CDR3 spans 14 residues.

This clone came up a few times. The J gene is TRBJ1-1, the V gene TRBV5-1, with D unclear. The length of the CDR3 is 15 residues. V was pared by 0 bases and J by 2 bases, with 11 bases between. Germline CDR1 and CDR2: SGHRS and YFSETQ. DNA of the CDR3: TGCGCCAGCAGCTTGGTCGGGGTCCCTAACACTGAAGCTTTCTTT. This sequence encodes CASSLVGVPNTEAFF.

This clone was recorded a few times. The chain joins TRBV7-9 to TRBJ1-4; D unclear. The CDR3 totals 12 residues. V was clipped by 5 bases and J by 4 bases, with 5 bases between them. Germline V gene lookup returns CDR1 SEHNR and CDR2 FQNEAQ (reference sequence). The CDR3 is CASSPYNEKLFF. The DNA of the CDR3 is TGTGCCAGCAGCCCCTATAATGAAAAACTGTTTTTT.

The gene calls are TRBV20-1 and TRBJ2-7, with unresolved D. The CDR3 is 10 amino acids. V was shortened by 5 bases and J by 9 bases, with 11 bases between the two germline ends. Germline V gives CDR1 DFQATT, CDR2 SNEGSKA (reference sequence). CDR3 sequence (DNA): TGCAGTGCTCATACTCAAAGGCAGTACTTC. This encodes CSAHTQRQYF.

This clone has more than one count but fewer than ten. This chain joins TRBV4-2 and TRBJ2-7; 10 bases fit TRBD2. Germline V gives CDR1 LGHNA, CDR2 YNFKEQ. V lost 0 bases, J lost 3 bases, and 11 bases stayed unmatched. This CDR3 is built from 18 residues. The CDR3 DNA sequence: TGTGCCAGCAGCCAAGATTTACAGCGGGGGGGCGTTAGCTACGAGCAGTACTTC. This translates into CASSQDLQRGGVSYEQYF.

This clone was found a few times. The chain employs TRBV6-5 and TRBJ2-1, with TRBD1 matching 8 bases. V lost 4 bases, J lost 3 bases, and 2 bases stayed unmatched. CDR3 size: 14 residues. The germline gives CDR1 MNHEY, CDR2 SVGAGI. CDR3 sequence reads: CASSSQGVYNEQFF. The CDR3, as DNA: TGTGCCAGCAGTTCACAGGGGGTCTACAATGAGCAGTTCTTC.

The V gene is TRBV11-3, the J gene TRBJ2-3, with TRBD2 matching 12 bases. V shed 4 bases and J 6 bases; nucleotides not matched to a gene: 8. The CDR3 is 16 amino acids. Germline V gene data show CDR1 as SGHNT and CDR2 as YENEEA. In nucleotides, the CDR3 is TGTGCCAGCAGCTGGGGGACTAGCGGGTCGGAGGATACGCAGTATTTT. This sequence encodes CASSWGTSGSEDTQYF. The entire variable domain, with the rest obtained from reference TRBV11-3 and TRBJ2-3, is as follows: EAGVVQSPRYKIIEKKQPVAFWCNPISGHNTLYWYLQNLGQGPELLIRYENEEAVDDSQLPKDRFSAERLKGVDSTLKIQPAELGDSAVYLCASSWGTSGSEDTQYFGPGTRLTVL.